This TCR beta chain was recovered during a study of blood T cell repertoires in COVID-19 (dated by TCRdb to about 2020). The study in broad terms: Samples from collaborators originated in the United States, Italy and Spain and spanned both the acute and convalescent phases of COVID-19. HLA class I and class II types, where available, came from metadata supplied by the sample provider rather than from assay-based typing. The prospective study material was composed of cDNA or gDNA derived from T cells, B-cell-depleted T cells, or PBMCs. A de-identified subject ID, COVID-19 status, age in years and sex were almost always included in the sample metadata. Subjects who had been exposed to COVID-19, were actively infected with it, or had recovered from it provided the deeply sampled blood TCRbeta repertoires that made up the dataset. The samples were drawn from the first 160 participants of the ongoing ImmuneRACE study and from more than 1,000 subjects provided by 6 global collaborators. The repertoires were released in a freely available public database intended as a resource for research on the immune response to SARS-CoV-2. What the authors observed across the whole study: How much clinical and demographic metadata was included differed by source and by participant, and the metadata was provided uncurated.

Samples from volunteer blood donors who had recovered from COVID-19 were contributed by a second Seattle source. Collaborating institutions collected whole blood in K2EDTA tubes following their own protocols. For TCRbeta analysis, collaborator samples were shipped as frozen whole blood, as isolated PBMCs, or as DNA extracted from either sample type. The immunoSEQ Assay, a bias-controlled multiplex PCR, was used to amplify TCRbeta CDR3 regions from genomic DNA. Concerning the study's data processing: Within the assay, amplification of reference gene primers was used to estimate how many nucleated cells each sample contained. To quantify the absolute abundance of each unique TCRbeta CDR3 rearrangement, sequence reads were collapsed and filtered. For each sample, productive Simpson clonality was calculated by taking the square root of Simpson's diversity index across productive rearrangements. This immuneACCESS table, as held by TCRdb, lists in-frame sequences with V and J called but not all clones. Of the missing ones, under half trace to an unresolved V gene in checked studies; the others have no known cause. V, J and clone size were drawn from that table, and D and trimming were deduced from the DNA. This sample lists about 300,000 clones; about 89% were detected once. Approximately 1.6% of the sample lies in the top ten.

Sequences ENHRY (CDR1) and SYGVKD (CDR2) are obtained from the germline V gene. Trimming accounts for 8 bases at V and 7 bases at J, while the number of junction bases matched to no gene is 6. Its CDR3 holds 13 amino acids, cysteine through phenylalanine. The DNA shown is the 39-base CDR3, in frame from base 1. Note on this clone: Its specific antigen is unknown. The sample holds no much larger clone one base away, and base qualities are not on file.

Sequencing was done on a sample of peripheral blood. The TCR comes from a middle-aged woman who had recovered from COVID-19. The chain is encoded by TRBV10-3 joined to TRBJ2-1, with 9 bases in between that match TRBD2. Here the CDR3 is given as CAIGGGGPNEQFF. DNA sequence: TGTGCCATCGGCGGGGGGGGCCCGAATGAGCAGTTCTTC.